In this sample, the clone carrying this TCR beta chain turned up once. Using immunoSEQ multiplex PCR, the repertoire was profiled, and TCRdb retains in-frame clones only, with some absent. The data show 140,000 to 150,000 clones, over 70% seen once. This entry comes from a study of blood T cell repertoires in COVID-19. Study details: Sources were T cells, B-cell-depleted T cells, or PBMCs; the material itself was cDNA or gDNA.

Per germline, CDR1 SGHRS and CDR2 YFSETQ. V dropped 4 bases and J dropped 3 bases, with 10 bases sitting between them. The CDR3 runs 13 residues. V usage is TRBV5-1 and J usage is TRBJ2-5; D might be TRBD2 (5 bases). This clonotype was obtained from a human donor in a cohort sampled during active COVID-19. Sequenced input: peripheral blood. CDR3 nucleotide sequence: TGCGCCAGCAGCGTGAGGACTGAAGAGACCCAGTACTTC. It translates to CASSVRTEETQYF.